The 32 T cell receptor beta chains below were found in one sample sequenced in a study of metastatic and nonmetastatic thyroid tumors. TCRdb re-clonotyped the PCR reads via MiXCR. Here the sample spans 35,000 to 40,000 clones, 28% being singletons. Every patient was untreated before thyroid surgery. The sample comprised blood. The receptor set was obtained from a male donor with papillary thyroid cancer or a benign thyroid nodule (not recorded which). Some clones in this sample may be carry-over from other donors' samples.

The rearrangement links TRBV5-5 to TRBJ1-4; maybe TRBD1 (5 bases). Trimming took off 2 bases at V and 7 bases at J, with 15 bases between the two ends. Germline CDR1 is SGHKS and CDR2 is YYEKEE (reference sequence). CDR3 length equals 15 residues. CDR3 residues: CASSLGGEWAEKLFF. CDR3 DNA: TGTGCCAGCAGCTTAGGAGGGGAATGGGCTGAAAAACTGTTTTTT.

This clone was detected ten times or more. A much larger clone sits a single nucleotide away, making a read error possible. The same CDR3 can be traced to other DNA sequences in this sample. This chain links TRBV14 with TRBJ2-3; D is undetermined. With 7 bases removed from V and 5 bases from J, the gap between germline ends came to 10 bases. Germline values: CDR1 SGHDN, CDR2 FVKESK. This CDR3 spans 12 amino acids. The CDR3 reads CASTPFGDTQYF. The DNA for the CDR3 is TGTGCCAGCACTCCTTTTGGAGATACGCAGTATTTT. The full variable domain, its missing parts supplied by reference TRBV14 and TRBJ2-3, is EAGVTQFPSHSVIEKGQTVTLRCDPISGHDNLYWYRRVMGKEIKFLLHFVKESKQDESGMPNNRFLAERTGGTYSTLKVQPAELEDSGVYFCASTPFGDTQYFGPGTRLTVL.

This CDR3 reads CASSRGVSDSGANVLTF. The CDR3 DNA reads TGTGCCAGCAGCAGGGGCGTGAGCGACTCTGGGGCCAACGTCCTGACTTTC. V is TRBV11-2 and J is TRBJ2-6; D might be TRBD1 (5 bases). This CDR3 region has 17 residues. The germline V gene encodes CDR1 SGHAT and CDR2 FQNNGV. Trimming shortened V by 5 bases and J by 0 bases, and 14 bases separated the two germline ends.

Points on this clone: Since the CDR3 does not end with the conserved phenylalanine or tryptophan, this likely comes from a read error. The CDR3: CSARDEVGSTKGWFIHEQYS. DNA of the CDR3: TGCAGTGCTAGAGATGAGGTGGGGTCAACCAAAGGGTGGTTTATCCACGAGCAGTACTCC. This chain joins TRBV20-1 and TRBJ2-7; D is unclear. Trimming took 0 bases from V and 5 from J, leaving 32 bases between them. Germline V gene lookup returns CDR1 DFQATT and CDR2 SNEGSKA (reference sequence). There are 20 residues in the CDR3.

This clone was found a few times. The rearrangement uses TRBV28 and TRBJ1-5, with D maybe TRBD1 (5 bases). V lost 7 bases and J 0 bases, leaving 19 bases between the germline ends. In germline, CDR1 is MDHEN, CDR2 SYDVKM. This CDR3 is 17 amino acids long. CDR3 residues: CASTRRDLLRSNQPQHF. For the CDR3, the DNA is TGTGCCAGCACCCGTAGGGACTTATTACGTAGCAATCAGCCCCAGCATTTT.

This clone was counted a few times. The rearrangement links TRBV9 to TRBJ1-3; a possible D gene is TRBD1 (5 bases). V lost 4 bases and J 0 bases, leaving 14 bases between the germline ends. The CDR3 covers 16 residues. Per the germline V gene, CDR1 is SGDLS and CDR2 is YYNGEE. CDR3 sequence: CASSSRGTVSGNTIYF. CDR3 bases: TGTGCCAGCAGCTCCCGCGGGACTGTCTCTGGAAACACCATATATTTT. The full variable domain, with the rest looked up from reference TRBV9 and TRBJ1-3, is DSGVTQTPKHLITATGQRVTLRCSPRSGDLSVYWYQQSLDQGLQFLIQYYNGEERAKGNILERFSAQQFPDLHSELNLSSLELGDSALYFCASSSRGTVSGNTIYFGEGSWLTVV.

The chain couples TRBV5-1 to TRBJ2-7; TRBD1 might be the D (5 bases). V lost 3 bases and J lost 3, with 13 bases in between. The CDR3 has 14 amino acids. Per the germline V gene, CDR1 is SGHRS and CDR2 is YFSETQ. Here the CDR3 DNA reads TGCGCCAGCAGCTCAGACAGTCCCAACTACGAGCAGTACTTC. As protein: CASSSDSPNYEQYF.

At least ten counts were recorded for this clone. The chain couples TRBV7-9 to TRBJ2-7; 7 nucleotides line up with TRBD1. Trimming removed 5 bases from V and 2 bases from J; junction bases left unmatched: 3. Germline V CDR1 and CDR2: SEHNR, FQNEAQ (reference sequence). This CDR3 is built from 13 residues. The CDR3, as DNA: TGTGCCAGCAGCGTAGGACAGGCCTACGAGCAGTACTTC. Residues: CASSVGQAYEQYF.

This sequence joins TRBV7-3 and TRBJ2-2, with TRBD2 matching over 9 bases. Germline trimming cut 1 base from V and 6 bases from J; bases unmatched to any gene: 12. The CDR3 sequence is 18 residues long. Germline CDR1 and CDR2: SGHTA and FQGTGA. The CDR3 sequence is CASSLMGIGGRGAGELFF. DNA for the CDR3: TGTGCCAGCAGCTTAATGGGGATTGGCGGGAGGGGCGCCGGGGAGCTGTTTTTT.

The rearrangement uses TRBV6-1 and TRBJ2-7; 7 bases align to TRBD2. The length of the CDR3 is 15 residues. Germline loops: CDR1 MNHNS, CDR2 SASEGT. V lost 2 bases to trimming and J lost 2 bases; unmatched junction nucleotides: 6. CDR3: CASSETGRSTYEQYF. In nucleotides, the CDR3 is TGTGCCAGCAGTGAAACCGGGAGGTCGACCTACGAGCAGTACTTC.

This clone was counted at least ten times. The chain joins TRBV30 to TRBJ2-1; TRBD2 might be the D (5 bases). CDR1 GTSNPN and CDR2 SVGIG come from the germline V gene (reference sequence). This CDR3 comprises 13 residues. V was shortened by 2 bases and J by 6 bases, with 11 bases between the two germline ends. CDR3 bases: TGTGCCTGGAGTACAACTAGTCTCAATGAGCAGTTCTTC. Translating it yields CAWSTTSLNEQFF.

This clone was observed a few times. Other DNA sequences from this sample encode an identical CDR3 as well. The rearrangement joins TRBV6-1 to TRBJ1-5; D may be TRBD1 (5 bases). Trimming stripped 9 bases from V and 0 bases from J, with 12 bases between. Germline V CDR1 and CDR2: MNHNS, SASEGT. The CDR3 has 14 residues. CDR3 bases: TGTGCCAGTAGGCGGGACGGTAGCAATCAGCCCCAGCATTTT. This encodes CASRRDGSNQPQHF.

This clone is medium-sized (0.01 to 0.1%) within its sample. This chain uses TRBV27 with TRBJ1-1; no reliable D call. The CDR3 is 13 amino acids. Looked up from germline, CDR1 is MNHEY and CDR2 is SMNVEV (reference sequence). Trimming stripped 6 bases from V and 0 bases from J, with 8 bases between. CDR3 sequence (DNA): TGTGCCAGCAGCAGGATCCTGAACACTGAAGCTTTCTTT. This encodes CASSRILNTEAFF.

By frequency in the sample, this clone is medium-sized. The V gene is TRBV20-1, the J gene TRBJ1-1, with a weak D call TRBD1 (5 bases). This CDR3 spans 14 amino acids. CDR1 is DFQATT, CDR2 SNEGSKA, per germline (reference sequence). Trimming stripped 6 bases from V and 1 base from J, with 15 bases between. The CDR3 region is CSATLPGTNTEAFF. Here the CDR3 DNA reads TGCAGTGCAACCCTTCCAGGGACGAACACTGAAGCTTTCTTT.

The gene calls are TRBV29-1 and TRBJ2-1, with D possibly matching TRBD1 (6 bases). Trimming removed 5 bases from V and 8 bases from J, with 16 bases in between. This CDR3 is built from 13 residues. CDR1 is SQVTM, CDR2 ANQGSEA, per germline. CDR3 amino acids: CSVSLTGGYEQFF. DNA of the CDR3: TGCAGCGTTTCATTGACTGGGGGCTATGAGCAGTTCTTC.

In its sample, this clone was seen many times. The CDR3 nucleotides are TGTGCCAGCAGCCACGGACTAGCGGGGACACGGGGGCAGTACTTC. Amino acids: CASSHGLAGTRGQYF. This rearrangement joins TRBV14 to TRBJ2-7; 12 bases match TRBD2. The V gene end was trimmed by 3 bases and the J gene end by 9 bases; junction bases not matched to a gene: 9. This CDR3 comprises 15 residues. The germline gives CDR1 SGHDN, CDR2 FVKESK.

The sample holds a few counts of this clone. The chain employs TRBV6-1 and TRBJ1-2, with TRBD1 as a possible D gene (5 bases). The V gene's germline CDR1 is MNHNS and CDR2 SASEGT. Trimming took 7 bases from V and 4 from J, leaving 13 bases between them. This CDR3 contains 13 residues. The CDR3 nucleotides are TGTGCCAGCACTCACGGGACGCCCTATGGCTACACCTTC. Amino acids: CASTHGTPYGYTF.

This clone was recorded many times. The chain links TRBV29-1 to TRBJ1-1; D remains ambiguous. Germline lookup yields CDR1 SQVTM and CDR2 ANQGSEA. The CDR3 is 13 amino acids. The V end was cut by 0 bases, the J end by 4 bases, with 9 bases between. The CDR3 is CSVEDPHSTEAFF. As DNA, the CDR3 is TGCAGCGTTGAAGATCCCCATAGCACTGAAGCTTTCTTT. The variable domain in full, with the rest retrieved from reference TRBV29-1 and TRBJ1-1, is SAVISQKPSRDICQRGTSLTIQCQVDSQVTMMFWYRQQPGQSLTLIATANQGSEATYESGFVIDKFPISRPNLTFSTLTVSNMSPEDSSIYLCSVEDPHSTEAFFGQGTRLTVV.

The chain joins TRBV20-1 to TRBJ1-5; the match to TRBD1 covers 7 bases. Germline loops: CDR1 DFQATT, CDR2 SNEGSKA (reference sequence). CDR3 size: 14 residues. V gave up 6 bases and J gave up 6 bases; unmatched junction bases: 11. The CDR3 loop reads CSASDRVGGQPQHF. As DNA, the CDR3 is TGCAGTGCCTCCGACAGGGTAGGTGGTCAGCCCCAGCATTTT.

This clone was seen more than once but under ten times. The V call is TRBV5-1, the J call TRBJ1-1; the D gene is possibly TRBD1 (6 bases). CDR3 length: 16 residues. Trimming took off 3 bases at V and 7 bases at J, with 22 bases between the two ends. The V gene's germline CDR1 is SGHRS and CDR2 YFSETQ. CDR3 region: CASSSGAARGIGEAFF. For the CDR3, the DNA is TGCGCCAGCAGCTCGGGGGCGGCAAGGGGAATCGGTGAAGCTTTCTTT.

The chain has TRBV12-3 or TRBV12-4 and TRBJ2-5; D call uncertain. V lost 2 bases and J 1 base, leaving 11 bases between the germline ends. The CDR3 loop spans 15 amino acids. In DNA form, the CDR3 reads TGTGCCAGCAGTTTATCCCGTGGGCCCCAAGAGACCCAGTACTTC. Its translation: CASSLSRGPQETQYF.

The rearrangement links TRBV13 to TRBJ2-7; 13 bases fit TRBD2. V trimming: 0 bases; J trimming: 0 bases; junction bases outside the gene matches: 5. The CDR3 sequence is 18 residues long. Germline CDR1 reads PRHDT; CDR2 reads FYEKMQ (reference sequence). CDR3 DNA: TGTGCCAGCAGCTTAGGGGGACTAGCGGGATTATACTCCTACGAGCAGTACTTC. Translated: CASSLGGLAGLYSYEQYF.

This chain connects TRBV6-1 to TRBJ1-4, with 9 bases that match TRBD1. With 7 bases clipped from V and 6 bases from J, the junction kept 9 bases outside the gene matches. CDR3 size: 15 residues. Germline V gene sequence: CDR1 MNHNS, CDR2 SASEGT. Here the CDR3 reads CASKARGQGYEKLFF. CDR3 DNA: TGTGCCAGCAAGGCGAGAGGACAGGGGTATGAAAAACTGTTTTTT.

The chain uses TRBV6-2 or TRBV6-3 and TRBJ2-2, with D perhaps matching TRBD2 (6 bases). The CDR3 contains 13 residues. In germline, CDR1 is MNHEY, CDR2 SVGEGT. Trimming shortened V by 2 bases and J by 6 bases, and 7 bases separated the two germline ends. DNA of the CDR3: TGTGCCAGCAGTTACGGAGGGGCCGGGGAGCTGTTTTTT. Protein sequence: CASSYGGAGELFF.

J is TRBJ1-1 and V is TRBV20-1; 9 nucleotides agree with TRBD1. This CDR3 contains 14 residues. The J segment lost 0 bases and the V segment lost 6 bases, leaving 5 bases of the junction unmatched. CDR1 and CDR2 (germline): DFQATT, SNEGSKA (reference sequence). The CDR3 nucleotides are TGCAGTGCGACGACAGGGGGATTGAACACTGAAGCTTTCTTT. Translating it yields CSATTGGLNTEAFF.

This chain uses TRBV7-3 with TRBJ1-2; D remains unclear. The CDR3 is 15 amino acids. The ends were cut back, 5 bases at V and 4 bases at J, with 17 bases in the middle. Germline V gene sequence: CDR1 SGHTA, CDR2 FQGTGA. Here the CDR3 reads CASSAIRRVSYGYTF. Written as DNA, the CDR3 is TGTGCCAGCAGCGCAATTCGTAGGGTTAGCTATGGCTACACCTTC.

V and J are TRBV7-9 and TRBJ1-6; 8 bases fit TRBD1. CDR1 SEHNR and CDR2 FQNEAQ come from the germline V gene (reference sequence). Losses at the gene ends were 5 bases for V and 10 bases for J; bases not matched to a gene: 4. This CDR3 region has 13 residues. The CDR3 bases are TGTGCCAGCAGCATCGACAGGGGATCACCCCTCCACTTT. Translating it yields CASSIDRGSPLHF.

The rearrangement links TRBV2 to TRBJ1-2; D may be TRBD1 (5 bases). This CDR3 is 14 amino acids long. V was cut by 4 bases and J by 5 bases, with 14 bases left in between. Germline-derived CDR1 and CDR2 are SNHLY and FYNNEI. Written as DNA, the CDR3 is TGTGCCAGCAGTGGGGGGACGGTCGTGTATGGCTACACCTTC. Amino acids: CASSGGTVVYGYTF. Full variable domain (remainder filled in from reference TRBV2 and TRBJ1-2): EPEVTQTPSHQVTQMGQEVILRCVPISNHLYFYWYRQILGQKVEFLVSFYNNEISEKSEIFDDQFSVERPDGSNFTLKIRSTKLEDSAMYFCASSGGTVVYGYTFGSGTRLTVV.

The CDR3 DNA reads as TGTGCCAGCAGCCCCTCTTGGAGGGCAGGCTCCTACGAGCAGTACTTC. Translated: CASSPSWRAGSYEQYF. The chain joins TRBV3-1 to TRBJ2-7, with D possibly TRBD2 on 6 matching bases. The V end lost 4 bases, the J end lost 0 bases, and 16 bases lay between the germline ends. The germline gives CDR1 LGHDT, CDR2 YNNKEL (reference sequence). This CDR3 is 16 amino acids long.

This rearrangement joins TRBV6-1 to TRBJ1-1; D is unresolved. With 9 bases removed from V and 0 bases from J, the gap between germline ends came to 14 bases. The germline CDR1 and CDR2 sequences are MNHNS and SASEGT. The CDR3 extends over 14 amino acids. The CDR3 nucleotides are TGTGCCAGTGGAGGCCACCAGGTGAACACTGAAGCTTTCTTT. Its translation: CASGGHQVNTEAFF.

The V call is TRBV15, the J call TRBJ2-1; 7 nucleotides agree with TRBD2. The V gene's germline CDR1 is LNHNV and CDR2 YYDKDF (reference sequence). The CDR3 is made up of 14 amino acids. J was trimmed by 7 bases and V by 9 bases; bases with no gene match: 12. The CDR3 spells CATERREYGNEQFF. The DNA of the CDR3 is TGTGCCACTGAAAGGCGGGAGTATGGGAATGAGCAGTTCTTC.

This clone came up many times. V usage is TRBV18 and J usage is TRBJ2-2, with 9 bases aligning to TRBD1. Trimming took 3 bases from V and 3 from J; bases not matched to a gene: 2. Germline CDR1 is KGHSH and CDR2 is LQKENI. This CDR3 region has 15 residues. The CDR3 region is CASSPGQGDTGELFF. The CDR3 coding sequence is TGTGCCAGCTCACCGGGACAGGGTGACACCGGGGAGCTGTTTTTT.